These 16 T cell receptor beta chains originate from one sample sequenced in a study of OX40 agonist ivuxolimab in advanced cancers. Repertoires were generated with immunoSEQ multiplex PCR, while TCRdb's copy carries only in-frame clones and drops some. The data contain 35,000 to 55,000 clones, approximately 84% of them singletons. Sequencing was performed on CD4+ or CD8+ T cells sorted from blood, taken in a trial of the OX40 agonist ivuxolimab. The source of these receptors is an adult with an advanced solid tumor such as melanoma, head and neck, liver or kidney cancer.

The chain joins TRBV7-9 to TRBJ1-2; 9 nucleotides align to TRBD1. Germline V gives CDR1 SEHNR, CDR2 FQNEAQ (reference sequence). The V gene end was trimmed by 5 bases and the J gene end by 4 bases; junction bases not matched to a gene: 14. The CDR3 contains 17 residues. CDR3: CASSLGGTGFLLYGYTF. Here the CDR3 DNA reads TGTGCCAGCAGCCTCGGCGGGACAGGGTTCTTACTCTATGGCTACACCTTC.

The chain joins TRBV6-4 to TRBJ2-1, with no clear D. The CDR3 sequence is 13 residues long. Germline V gives CDR1 MRHNA, CDR2 SNTAGT. The V end was cut by 3 bases, the J end by 9 bases, with 12 bases between. Here the CDR3 reads CASSDELTGEQFF. The CDR3 coding sequence is TGTGCCAGCAGTGATGAACTGACGGGTGAGCAGTTCTTC.

The CDR3 sequence is CASSQDKAVGGANVLTF. CDR3 DNA: TGTGCCAGCAGCCAAGATAAGGCAGTTGGAGGGGCCAACGTCCTGACTTTC. The rearrangement links TRBV4-2 to TRBJ2-6; D gene uncertain. Trimming stripped 0 bases from V and 4 bases from J, with 13 bases between. Germline values: CDR1 LGHNA, CDR2 YNFKEQ. This CDR3 comprises 17 residues.

V is TRBV19 and J is TRBJ2-7; D unclear. Trimming removed 5 bases at V and 0 bases at J, with 8 bases between. The CDR3 length is 13 residues. CDR1 and CDR2 from the germline V gene are LNHDA and SQIVND (reference sequence). CDR3 nucleotide sequence: TGTGCCAGTAGTCCACGACTCTCCTACGAGCAGTACTTC. The encoded protein is CASSPRLSYEQYF.

The V and J genes are TRBV4-1 and TRBJ2-1, with D possibly being TRBD2 (5 bases). The CDR3 totals 16 residues. Germline lookup yields CDR1 MGHRA and CDR2 YSYEKL. Trimming removed 1 base at V and 4 bases at J, with 14 bases between. In DNA form, the CDR3 reads TGCGCCAGCAGCCAAGGGAGGACCGGGGTATACAATGAGCAGTTCTTC. This sequence encodes CASSQGRTGVYNEQFF.

The chain employs TRBV7-2 and TRBJ2-7; D call uncertain. This CDR3 has 15 amino acids. V was cut by 1 base and J by 1 base, with 11 bases left in between. Germline V lookup: CDR1 SGHTA, CDR2 FQGNSA. CDR3 nucleotides: TGTGCCAGCAGCTTAGTAGGGTCGGTTTCCTACGAGCAGTACTTC. Translation gives CASSLVGSVSYEQYF.

The chain employs TRBV23-1 and TRBJ2-3; the D is unclear. TRBV23-1 is known as an ORF, though its function is uncertain. This CDR3 comprises 18 residues. Trimming cost V 0 bases and J 7 bases, with 23 bases left between them. This CDR3 reads CASSQSFSGVVVEYTQYF. In DNA form, the CDR3 reads TGCGCCAGCAGTCAATCGTTCTCAGGAGTAGTAGTAGAATATACGCAGTATTTT.

The chain carries TRBV18 and TRBJ1-2; 9 bases are a match to TRBD1. The CDR3 contains 14 residues. The V and J ends lost 3 bases and 8 bases, in that order; junction bases with no gene match: 7. The germline V gene encodes CDR1 KGHSH and CDR2 LQKENI. The CDR3 DNA reads TGTGCCAGCTCACCGGGGGACAGGGCACGGGGCTACACCTTC. Residues: CASSPGDRARGYTF.

This rearrangement joins TRBV7-8 to TRBJ1-6; 10 bases are shared with TRBD1. CDR1 and CDR2 (germline): SGHVS, FQNEAQ. The CDR3 covers 17 residues. Trimming cost V 5 bases and J 4 bases; bases outside gene matches: 8. Here the CDR3 DNA reads TGTGCCAGCAGCACCCTGAGACAGGGGGCTTATAATTCACCCCTCCACTTT. Translation gives CASSTLRQGAYNSPLHF.

The chain is built from TRBV10-2 and TRBJ2-2, with 9 bases fitting TRBD2. The CDR3 sequence is 14 residues long. CDR1 WSHSY and CDR2 SAAADI come from the germline V gene. V trimming: 10 bases; J trimming: 2 bases; junction bases outside the gene matches: 5. CDR3 loop: CATTLAGNTGELFF. In DNA form, the CDR3 reads TGCGCCACCACCCTAGCGGGAAACACCGGGGAGCTGTTTTTT.

The chain is built from TRBV27 and TRBJ2-2; D is uncertain. CDR1 MNHEY and CDR2 SMNVEV come from the germline V gene (reference sequence). Between the trimmed V and J ends, which lost 0 bases and 0 bases, there was a span of 11 bases. The CDR3 is made up of 17 amino acids. The CDR3: CASSLSGRHANTGELFF. The CDR3 DNA is TGTGCCAGCAGTTTATCCGGACGGCACGCGAACACCGGGGAGCTGTTTTTT.

V is TRBV5-1 and J is TRBJ2-5, with D maybe TRBD2 (6 bases). This CDR3 is built from 13 residues. V was cut by 0 bases and J by 5 bases, with 8 bases left in between. Germline loops: CDR1 SGHRS, CDR2 YFSETQ. The CDR3 spells CASSLGLAETQYF. CDR3 DNA: TGCGCCAGCAGCTTGGGGCTAGCGGAGACCCAGTACTTC. The whole variable domain, filled in from reference TRBV5-1 and TRBJ2-5, reads KAGVTQTPRYLIKTRGQQVTLSCSPISGHRSVSWYQQTPGQGLQFLFEYFSETQRNKGNFPGRFSGRQFSNSRSEMNVSTLELGDSALYLCASSLGLAETQYFGPGTRLLVL.

As DNA, the CDR3 is TGTGCCAGCAGCTTAGATGTCAGGGAATACAATGAGCAGTTCTTC. Amino acids: CASSLDVREYNEQFF. The chain combines TRBV11-2 with TRBJ2-1; maybe TRBD1 (5 bases). In germline, CDR1 is SGHAT, CDR2 FQNNGV. This CDR3 is 15 amino acids long. V shed 0 bases and J shed 4 bases, with 10 bases lying between them.

The chain links TRBV6-1 to TRBJ2-7; D is uncertain. V was cut by 2 bases and J by 0 bases, with 11 bases left in between. This CDR3 is built from 15 residues. The V gene's germline CDR1 is MNHNS and CDR2 SASEGT. CDR3 protein: CASSELGGVSYEQYF. CDR3 bases: TGTGCCAGCAGTGAATTGGGCGGTGTCTCCTACGAGCAGTACTTC.

The gene calls are TRBV25-1 and TRBJ1-1; D perhaps matches TRBD1 (5 bases). Germline-derived CDR1 and CDR2 are MGHDK and SYGVNS. The CDR3 contains 14 residues. V lost 4 bases to trimming and J lost 2 bases, with 11 bases between them. The CDR3 DNA follows: TGTGCCAGCAGTGGTGCGACAGTTAACACTGAAGCTTTCTTT. Its translation: CASSGATVNTEAFF.

This rearrangement joins TRBV2 to TRBJ2-1; the match to TRBD2 covers 15 bases. CDR1 is SNHLY, CDR2 FYNNEI, per germline. The V segment lost 6 bases and the J segment 14 bases; nucleotides outside the gene matches: 5. This CDR3 contains 13 residues. The chain's CDR3 is CASRPGTSGRKFF. The CDR3, as DNA: TGTGCCAGCAGACCCGGGACTAGCGGGAGGAAGTTCTTC.